Listed below are T cell receptor beta chains from one sample, sequenced in a study of T cell responses to AZD1222 COVID-19 vaccine. TCRdb's table, derived via immunoSEQ multiplex PCR, lists solely in-frame clones and lacks some. The data show around 190,000 clones, around nine tenths seen once. Sample: peripheral blood, taken on day 0 of AZD1222 vaccination. The receptors were sampled from an adult in good health. CDR3s include the opening cysteine and the closing phenylalanine or tryptophan. The order of the fields is D gene, clone size, V gene, J gene, CDR3 protein, CDR3 DNA. The D gene is left open where the match is weak. Size values are once, few and many counts, or a class for expanded clones, and some rows have none.

>TRBD2|NA|TRBV18|TRBJ2-3
CASSPAAGGVTDTQYF
TGTGCCAGCTCACCCGCAGCGGGAGGGGTCACAGATACGCAGTATTTT
>NA|NA|TRBV6-5|TRBJ2-5
CASIPGAQETQYF
TGTGCCAGCATTCCAGGGGCCCAAGAGACCCAGTACTTC
>NA|NA|TRBV4-3|TRBJ1-4
CASSHTGGANEKLFF
TGCGCCAGCAGCCATACGGGTGGTGCTAATGAAAAACTGTTTTTT
>NA|once|TRBV3-1/TRBV3-2|TRBJ1-4
CASSNTGNANEKLFF
TGTGCCAGCAGTAATACAGGGAACGCTAATGAAAAACTGTTTTTT
>NA|NA|TRBV19|TRBJ1-5
CASSITVNQPQHF
TGTGCCAGTAGTATCACAGTCAATCAGCCCCAGCATTTT
>TRBD2|NA|TRBV5-6|TRBJ2-3
CASSPGALAGETDTQYF
TGTGCCAGCAGCCCGGGGGCGCTAGCGGGAGAGACAGATACGCAGTATTTT
>NA|NA|TRBV5-8|TRBJ2-7
CASTTSGMSPLEQYF
TGTGCCAGCACCACCTCGGGGATGTCACCTCTCGAGCAGTACTTC
>TRBD1|NA|TRBV28|TRBJ1-2
CASSLGTAIPNYGYTF
TGTGCCAGCAGTTTAGGGACAGCAATTCCTAACTATGGCTACACCTTC
>NA|NA|TRBV30|TRBJ1-1
CAWRREVVAFF
TGTGCCTGGAGAAGAGAGGTGGTCGCTTTCTTT
>NA|NA|TRBV13|TRBJ1-1
CASSLTLLEAFF
TGTGCCAGCAGCTTGACCCTCCTTGAAGCTTTCTTT
>NA|NA|TRBV28|TRBJ1-3
CASKSGNTIYF
TGTGCCAGCAAGTCTGGAAACACCATATATTTT
>NA|NA|TRBV24-1|TRBJ1-2
CATSDSYREGYTF
TGTGCCACCAGTGATTCCTACAGGGAAGGCTACACCTTC
>TRBD1|NA|TRBV9|TRBJ2-1
CASSVGEGGRQFF
TGTGCCAGCAGCGTAGGCGAAGGGGGCCGGCAGTTCTTC
>NA|NA|TRBV11-2|TRBJ2-7
CASSAGQSYEQYF
TGTGCCAGCAGCGCCGGACAGAGCTACGAGCAGTACTTC
>TRBD1|NA|TRBV7-2|TRBJ2-2
CASSLGQGRTGELFF
TGTGCCAGCAGTCTTGGACAGGGTCGGACCGGGGAGCTGTTTTTT
>TRBD1|NA|TRBV5-6|TRBJ2-2
CASSFRQGLTGELFF
TGTGCCAGCAGCTTCCGACAGGGTTTAACCGGGGAGCTGTTTTTT
>NA|NA|TRBV19|TRBJ1-5
CASSIGGNNQPQHF
TGTGCCAGTAGTATCGGAGGGAACAATCAGCCCCAGCATTTT
>NA|few|TRBV5-1|TRBJ1-4
CASSLAPPGSSEKLFF
TGCGCCAGCAGCTTGGCACCCCCAGGCTCGAGTGAAAAACTGTTTTTT